The 19 T cell receptor beta chains below come from one sample, sequenced in a study of T-cell memory formation after mild COVID-19. TCRdb reprocessed the 5' RACE reads via MiXCR and lists one record per CDR3 protein. The repertoire holds approximately 570,000 distinct CDR3 sequences, with roughly 18% as singletons. The sequenced sample was PBMCs or a T cell subset sorted from them (not recorded which). The receptors derive from an adult woman who had mild COVID-19 (a few samples of this study predate the infection). Cell type and time point are not known.

The rearrangement uses TRBV6-5 and TRBJ1-6; D is possibly TRBD1 (6 bases). The CDR3 spans 15 residues. Trimming pared 1 base from V and 10 bases from J, leaving 14 bases between. CDR1 is MNHEY, CDR2 SVGAGI, per germline. Here the CDR3 DNA reads TGTGCCAGCAGTTACTTCGGGGGGCTTCGCTCACCCCTCCACTTT. Its protein product is CASSYFGGLRSPLHF.

The V call is TRBV6-2 or TRBV6-3, the J call TRBJ2-7; 8 positions agree with TRBD1. The V segment lost 4 bases and the J segment 1 base; nucleotides outside the gene matches: 6. The CDR3 is made up of 15 amino acids. CDR1 MNHEY and CDR2 SVGEGT come from the germline V gene. The CDR3 sequence is CASSSIWTGSYEQYF. The CDR3, as DNA: TGTGCCAGCAGTTCAATCTGGACAGGGTCCTACGAGCAGTACTTC.

This clonotype was seen more than once but under ten times. V and J are TRBV7-2 and TRBJ1-2; TRBD1 aligns across 7 bases. This CDR3 comprises 15 residues. V lost 1 base and J lost 4; bases outside the gene matches: 6. The germline V gene encodes CDR1 SGHTA and CDR2 FQGNSA. The CDR3 DNA follows: TGTGCCAGCAGCTTAGTGGTCGACAGGGCCTATGGCTACACCTTC. It encodes CASSLVVDRAYGYTF.

The chain couples TRBV15 to TRBJ2-2, with a possible D match to TRBD2 (5 bases). V lost 1 base, J lost 3 bases, and 12 bases lay in between. This CDR3 region has 16 residues. Germline loops: CDR1 LNHNV, CDR2 YYDKDF (reference sequence). CDR3 sequence (DNA): TGTGCCACCAGCAGAGGAACGGGGTGGGACACCGGGGAGCTGTTTTTT. Protein sequence: CATSRGTGWDTGELFF. Drawing the rest from reference TRBV15 and TRBJ2-2, the complete variable domain is DAMVIQNPRYQVTQFGKPVTLSCSQTLNHNVMYWYQQKSSQAPKLLFHYYDKDFNNEADTPDNFQSRRPNTSFCFLDIRSPGLGDTAMYLCATSRGTGWDTGELFFGEGSRLTVL.

This clonotype has just a few counts. The DNA of the CDR3 is TGTGCCAGCAGCCGGGGACTAGTAGGTTCCAATGAGCAGTTCTTC. This codes for CASSRGLVGSNEQFF. V gene TRBV5-5 combines with J gene TRBJ2-1; 8 bases line up with TRBD2. Germline trimming cut 4 bases from V and 6 bases from J; bases unmatched to any gene: 9. This CDR3 is 15 amino acids long. Germline CDR1 SGHKS, CDR2 YYEKEE (reference sequence).

The chain links TRBV20-1 to TRBJ1-1, with D possibly being TRBD1 (5 bases). CDR3 length equals 11 residues. With 1 base removed from V and 12 bases from J, the gap between germline ends came to 12 bases. In germline, CDR1 is DFQATT, CDR2 SNEGSKA (reference sequence). The CDR3 loop is CSARGRGETFF. In DNA form, the CDR3 reads TGCAGTGCTAGAGGCCGGGGCGAGACTTTCTTT.

The rearrangement joins TRBV9 to TRBJ2-1; possibly TRBD2 for D (5 bases). This CDR3 is built from 16 residues. V dropped 0 bases and J dropped 5 bases, with 15 bases sitting between them. The V gene's germline CDR1 is SGDLS and CDR2 YYNGEE. CDR3 bases: TGTGCCAGCAGCGTAGCAAGCGGACTCAGTAACAATGAGCAGTTCTTC. This sequence encodes CASSVASGLSNNEQFF. Filled out from reference TRBV9 and TRBJ2-1, the complete variable domain reads DSGVTQTPKHLITATGQRVTLRCSPRSGDLSVYWYQQSLDQGLQFLIQYYNGEERAKGNILERFSAQQFPDLHSELNLSSLELGDSALYFCASSVASGLSNNEQFFGPGTRLTVL.

This clonotype was seen ten or more times. This chain uses TRBV3-1 with TRBJ1-3; D perhaps matches TRBD1 (6 bases). Germline values: CDR1 LGHDT, CDR2 YNNKEL (reference sequence). Trimming shortened V by 4 bases and J by 0 bases, and 13 bases separated the two germline ends. The CDR3 runs to 16 residues. The CDR3 bases are TGTGCCAGCAGCCCCACAGGGCTAAGCTCTGGAAACACCATATATTTT. Translation gives CASSPTGLSSGNTIYF.

In its sample, this clonotype was seen once. This chain connects TRBV27 to TRBJ1-2; D not certain. CDR3 length: 14 amino acids. V lost 5 bases and J 0 bases, leaving 10 bases between the germline ends. Germline CDR1 is MNHEY and CDR2 is SMNVEV (reference sequence). In DNA form, the CDR3 reads TGTGCCAGCAGTGGCAGAATATCTAACTATGGCTACACCTTC. Residues: CASSGRISNYGYTF.

This clonotype was observed at least ten times. The V gene is TRBV5-1, the J gene TRBJ2-1; 8 nucleotides match TRBD1. Germline V lookup: CDR1 SGHRS, CDR2 YFSETQ. The CDR3 is made up of 16 amino acids. V was clipped by 2 bases and J by 2 bases; unmatched bases: 6. The CDR3 bases are TGCGCCAGCAGCTTACAGGGGGATCTAACCTACAATGAGCAGTTCTTC. Translated, it gives CASSLQGDLTYNEQFF.

The sample holds a few counts of this clonotype. The rearrangement uses TRBV7-2 and TRBJ2-2; TRBD1 matches 9 bases. The V gene end was trimmed by 5 bases and the J gene end by 5 bases; junction bases not matched to a gene: 12. The CDR3 spans 17 residues. CDR1 is SGHTA, CDR2 FQGNSA, per germline. The CDR3: CASSPNPGTGKTGELFF. The DNA of the CDR3 is TGTGCCAGCAGCCCAAACCCCGGGACAGGGAAAACCGGGGAGCTGTTTTTT. The variable domain in full, with the rest retrieved from reference TRBV7-2 and TRBJ2-2, is GAGVSQSPSNKVTEKGKDVELRCDPISGHTALYWYRQSLGQGLEFLIYFQGNSAPDKSGLPSDRFSAERTGGSVSTLTIQRTQQEDSAVYLCASSPNPGTGKTGELFFGEGSRLTVL.

The table lists this clonotype with a few counts. V usage is TRBV12-3 or TRBV12-4 and J usage is TRBJ1-5; tentatively, D is TRBD1 (5 bases). Trimming removed 5 bases at V and 5 bases at J, with 22 bases between. The CDR3 extends over 17 amino acids. The CDR3 DNA follows: TGTGCCAGCAGTCCACCCTCCTCGGCCAGGGTGGATCAGCCCCAGCATTTT. This translates into CASSPPSSARVDQPQHF.

The V call is TRBV7-2, the J call TRBJ2-7; no definite D call. Germline V CDR1 and CDR2: SGHTA, FQGNSA. This CDR3 comprises 14 residues. V was clipped by 5 bases and J by 5 bases, with 16 bases between them. The CDR3 loop reads CASSPRQRPNEQYF. The CDR3, as DNA: TGTGCCAGCAGCCCCCGCCAGCGACCCAACGAGCAGTACTTC.

This clonotype was recorded at least ten times. The chain couples TRBV12-3 or TRBV12-4 to TRBJ2-1; TRBD2 agrees at 9 bases. The trim removed 6 bases at V and 2 bases at J, leaving 5 bases unmatched. The CDR3 contains 15 residues. CDR3: CASSDSGSPYNEQFF. The DNA of the CDR3 is TGTGCCAGCAGCGATAGCGGGAGCCCCTACAATGAGCAGTTCTTC.

The rearrangement joins TRBV7-2 to TRBJ1-2; tentatively, D is TRBD1 (6 bases). V lost 4 bases and J lost 1, with 13 bases in between. The CDR3 contains 15 residues. Germline V lookup: CDR1 SGHTA, CDR2 FQGNSA. The DNA of the CDR3 is TGTGCCAGCAGCTGGAAGGGGGGCTTTAACTATGGCTACACCTTC. It translates to CASSWKGGFNYGYTF.

This clonotype was picked up a small number of times. The chain carries TRBV12-3 or TRBV12-4 and TRBJ1-5; D is ambiguous. This CDR3 is built from 12 residues. Trimming stripped 6 bases from V and 11 bases from J, with 14 bases between. The CDR3 sequence is CASSLTAQAQHF. CDR3 nucleotides: TGTGCCAGCAGCCTAACGGCCCAAGCCCAGCATTTT.

The gene calls are TRBV16 and TRBJ2-3; 7 bases align to TRBD1. Trimming removed 1 base from V and 0 bases from J; junction bases left unmatched: 4. The CDR3 sequence is 16 residues long. Germline loops: CDR1 KGHSY, CDR2 FQNENV. CDR3 DNA: TGTGCCAGCAGCCAATGGCCGGGACAGAGCACAGATACGCAGTATTTT. Translated: CASSQWPGQSTDTQYF.

V is TRBV7-2 and J is TRBJ2-3; D not resolved. CDR1 SGHTA and CDR2 FQGNSA come from the germline V gene. The ends were cut back, 7 bases at V and 0 bases at J, with 17 bases in the middle. The CDR3 spans 16 residues. The CDR3: CASTPSSAASTDTQYF. The CDR3 nucleotides read TGTGCCAGCACCCCCTCCTCGGCGGCTAGCACAGATACGCAGTATTTT.

This clonotype has ten or more counts. The chain combines TRBV6-2 or TRBV6-3 with TRBJ2-1; possible D gene TRBD1, 7 bases. This CDR3 comprises 15 residues. Germline CDR1 is MNHEY and CDR2 is SVGEGT. V shed 4 bases and J shed 1 base, with 11 bases lying between them. The CDR3 is CASSWAGGSYNEQFF. CDR3 bases: TGTGCCAGCAGTTGGGCAGGGGGGTCCTACAATGAGCAGTTCTTC.